The source of this T cell receptor (beta chain) is a study of shared clonotypes between healthy human individuals. Sequencing used immunoSEQ multiplex PCR; TCRdb keeps in-frame clones, though not all of them. The table records fewer than 3 million clones, about nine tenths of them present only once. CDR1 LNHDA and CDR2 SQIVND come from the germline V gene (reference sequence). V lost 4 bases, J lost 3 bases, and 12 bases stayed unmatched. The CDR3 length is 16 residues. This receptor was taken from a man aged 18 to 30 in good health. Some clones in this sample may be carry-over from other donors' samples. This sequence joins TRBV19 and TRBJ2-7; 7 nucleotides align to TRBD1. The specimen was naive CD4+ T cells from PBMCs. Stated subset: CD45RA+ positively selected. CDR3 DNA sequence: TGTGCCAGTAGTAAGGTTGGTTGGACAGGAGACTACGAGCAGTACTTC. It yields the protein CASSKVGWTGDYEQYF.